The clone carrying this TCR beta chain was picked up one time. One end of the junction does not line up with germline, which may come from a read error. These data come from a study of neurological immune-mediated disorders. Germline V gives CDR1 MDHEN, CDR2 SYDVKM. This CDR3 has 13 residues. The authors made cDNA by 5'RACE with 10-nucleotide random UMIs. In TCRdb, the 5' RACE reads were re-called with MiXCR into one record per CDR3 protein. The sample comprises roughly 50,000 distinct CDR3 sequences, roughly a quarter of which are singletons, and approximately 23% rests with the top ten. The receptor comes from a woman between 65 and 79 years old in good health. The V call is TRBV28, the J call TRBJ2-3, with D possibly being TRBD1 or TRBD2 (5 bases each). The sample comprised PBMCs. CDR3 region: CATSPGPNNTHYF. CDR3 coding DNA: TGTGCCACCTCTCCGGGGCCCAACAATACGCACTATTTT.